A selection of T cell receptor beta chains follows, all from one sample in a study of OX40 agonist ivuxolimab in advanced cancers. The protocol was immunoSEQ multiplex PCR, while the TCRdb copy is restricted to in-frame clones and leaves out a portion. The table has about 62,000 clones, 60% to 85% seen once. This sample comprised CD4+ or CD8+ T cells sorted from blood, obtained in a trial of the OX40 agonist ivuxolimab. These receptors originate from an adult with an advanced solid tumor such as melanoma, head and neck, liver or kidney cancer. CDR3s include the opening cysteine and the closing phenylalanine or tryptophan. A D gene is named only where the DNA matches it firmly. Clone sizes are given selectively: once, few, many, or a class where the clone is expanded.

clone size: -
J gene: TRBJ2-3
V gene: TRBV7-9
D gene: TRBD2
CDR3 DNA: TGTGCCAGCAGCTTAGGGGGAATAGCGGGAGCCACAGATACGCAGTATTTT
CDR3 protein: CASSLGGIAGATDTQYF

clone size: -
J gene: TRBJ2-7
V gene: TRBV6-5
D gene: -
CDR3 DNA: TGTGCCAGCAGTACCCCGGACACCACTTTCTACGAGCAGTACTTC
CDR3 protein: CASSTPDTTFYEQYF

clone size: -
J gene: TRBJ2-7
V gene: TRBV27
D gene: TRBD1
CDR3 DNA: TGTGCCAGCAGTCTTACAGGGGGTTGGGAGCAGTACTTC
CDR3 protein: CASSLTGGWEQYF

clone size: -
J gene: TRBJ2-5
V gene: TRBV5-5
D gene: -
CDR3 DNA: TGTGCCAGCAGCTTTGCCTGGGGCCAAGAGACCCAGTACTTC
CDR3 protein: CASSFAWGQETQYF

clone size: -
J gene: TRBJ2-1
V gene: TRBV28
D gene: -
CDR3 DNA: TGTGCCAGCCGGGACTTTTCCTACAATGAGCAGTTCTTC
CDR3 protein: CASRDFSYNEQFF

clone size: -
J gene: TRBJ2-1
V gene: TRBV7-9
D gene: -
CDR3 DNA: TGTGCCAGCAGCGTTGCCAGGGGCAGTGAGCAGTTCTTC
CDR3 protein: CASSVARGSEQFF

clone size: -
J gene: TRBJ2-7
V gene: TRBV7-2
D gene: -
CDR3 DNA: TGTGCCAGCAGCTTACCCCTGACGGACTTATACTACGAGCAGTACTTC
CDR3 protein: CASSLPLTDLYYEQYF

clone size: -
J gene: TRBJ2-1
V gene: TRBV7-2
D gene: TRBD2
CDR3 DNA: TGTGCCAGCAGGAGGGGAGGGTACAATGAGCAGTTCTTC
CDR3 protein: CASRRGGYNEQFF

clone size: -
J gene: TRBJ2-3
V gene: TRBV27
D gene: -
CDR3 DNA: TGTGCCAGCAGTTTATTTGGAGTCGCGCCGGGGGGCCCAGATACGCAGTATTTT
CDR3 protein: CASSLFGVAPGGPDTQYF

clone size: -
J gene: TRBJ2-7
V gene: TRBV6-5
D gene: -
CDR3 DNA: TGTGCCAGCAGTTCCAGACCAATTGATTACGAGCAGTACTTC
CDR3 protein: CASSSRPIDYEQYF

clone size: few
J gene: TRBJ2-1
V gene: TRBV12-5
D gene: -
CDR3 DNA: TGTGCTAGTGATCAAGGGGACTCCTACAATGAGCAGTTCTTC
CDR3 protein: CASDQGDSYNEQFF

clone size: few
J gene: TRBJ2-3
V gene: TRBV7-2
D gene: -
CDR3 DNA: TGTGCCAGCAGCCCGGACCTCACCGCCCCCCCAGATACGCAGTATTTT
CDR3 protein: CASSPDLTAPPDTQYF

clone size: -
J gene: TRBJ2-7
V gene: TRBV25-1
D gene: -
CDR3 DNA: TGTGCCAGCAGTGAATTCGGAGGATACGAGCAGTACTTC
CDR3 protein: CASSEFGGYEQYF

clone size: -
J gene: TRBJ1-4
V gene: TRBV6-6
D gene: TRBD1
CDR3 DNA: TGTGCCAGCAGTTACGCCGGGACAGCAGGAAAACTGTTTTTT
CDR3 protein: CASSYAGTAGKLFF

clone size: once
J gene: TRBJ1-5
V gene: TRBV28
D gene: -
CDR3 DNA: TGTGCCAGCAGTCTACAGGGTGGGGGTTATAGCAATCAGCCCCAGCATTTT
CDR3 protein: CASSLQGGGYSNQPQHF

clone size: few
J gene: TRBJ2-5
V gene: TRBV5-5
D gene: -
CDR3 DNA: TGTGCCAGCAGCTTGGTTAAAGTTCTCCAAGAGACCCAGTACTTC
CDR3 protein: CASSLVKVLQETQYF

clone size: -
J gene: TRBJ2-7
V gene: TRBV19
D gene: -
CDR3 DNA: TGTGCCAGTAGTATAAGCGCCACCTACGAGCAGTACTTC
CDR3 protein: CASSISATYEQYF

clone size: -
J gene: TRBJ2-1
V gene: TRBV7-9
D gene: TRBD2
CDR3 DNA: TGTGCCAGCAGCTTGGTTGTAGCGGGGGTCTACAATGAGCAGTTCTTC
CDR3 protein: CASSLVVAGVYNEQFF

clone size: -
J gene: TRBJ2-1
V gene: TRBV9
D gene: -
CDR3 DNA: TGTGCCAGCAGCGTTCGGACAGAACCCTACAATGAGCAGTTCTTC
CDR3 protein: CASSVRTEPYNEQFF

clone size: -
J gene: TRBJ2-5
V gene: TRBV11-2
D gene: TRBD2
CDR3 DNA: TGTGCCAGCAGCCCACCTAAAGCGGGGGTTGGGGAGACCCAGTACTTC
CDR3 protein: CASSPPKAGVGETQYF

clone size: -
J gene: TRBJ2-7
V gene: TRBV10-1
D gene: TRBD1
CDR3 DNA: TGCGCCAGCAGTGAAGGGGACAGGAACCCCTCCTACGAGCAGTACTTC
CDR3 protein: CASSEGDRNPSYEQYF

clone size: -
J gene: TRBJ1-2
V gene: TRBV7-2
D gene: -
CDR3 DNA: TGTGCCAGCAGCTCCCGCACGGGCACAGGGACTAACTATGGCTACACCTTC
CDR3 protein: CASSSRTGTGTNYGYTF

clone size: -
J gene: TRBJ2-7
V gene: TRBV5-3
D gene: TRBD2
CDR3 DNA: TGTGCCAGAAGCCCTCCGCGCGGGAGGAACTACGAGCAGTACTTC
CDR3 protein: CARSPPRGRNYEQYF